The rows below give T cell receptor beta chains drawn from one sample of a study of beta chain features in type 1 diabetes. The assay was immunoSEQ multiplex PCR, and TCRdb's table has in-frame clones only and misses some. The table lists roughly 340,000 clones, over 9.5% of them singletons. Sequences were obtained from naive CD4+ T cells from blood. Receptors originate from a woman between 18 and 29 years old with type 1 diabetes. The CDR3 runs from the conserved cysteine through the conserved F or W. A D gene is named only where the DNA matches it firmly. Only some rows state a clone size, as once, few, many or a class for expanded clones.

d_call	j_call	v_call	clone_size	cdr3_nt	cdr3_aa
.	TRBJ2-1	TRBV9	few	TGTGCCAGCAGCGTTCGAAGGAGCGGAACCTACAATGAGCAGTTCTTC	CASSVRRSGTYNEQFF
TRBD1	TRBJ2-1	TRBV23-1	.	TGCGCCAGCCCAAAGCCAGGGACAGGGGCCTCTCTGGGCTACAATGAGCAGTTCTTC	CASPKPGTGASLGYNEQFF
TRBD1	TRBJ1-5	TRBV30	.	TGTGCCTGGAGTCTGGGGACAGGGGACCAGCCCCAGCATTTT	CAWSLGTGDQPQHF
TRBD1	TRBJ2-7	TRBV19	.	TGTGCCAGTAGTCCCCGACAGGGCGCCTACGAGCAGTACTTC	CASSPRQGAYEQYF
TRBD2	TRBJ2-5	TRBV4-3	.	TGCGCCAGCAGCCAAGTTGCGGGGGGTAGCCACCAAGAGACCCAGTACTTC	CASSQVAGGSHQETQYF
.	TRBJ2-5	TRBV10-3	few	TGTGCCATCAGTGCCTTGGACTACCAAGAGACCCAGTACTTC	CAISALDYQETQYF
.	TRBJ2-7	TRBV11-2	few	TGTGCCAGCAGCTCCCTATCTACAGGGTGGCACGAGCAGTACTTC	CASSSLSTGWHEQYF
.	TRBJ2-3	TRBV21-1	.	TGTGCCAGCACCCAAGCGCTAGCGGGAGCAGATACGCAGTATTTT	CASTQALAGADTQYF
.	TRBJ1-1	TRBV6-4	.	TGTGCCAGCAGTTATCTGCCGGTAAGGGGCTTATTGGTGAACACTGAAGCTTTCTTT	CASSYLPVRGLLVNTEAFF
.	TRBJ1-5	TRBV7-9	.	TGTGCCAGCAGCTTAGTCGGTAATAGCAATCAGCCCCAGCATTTT	CASSLVGNSNQPQHF
TRBD2	TRBJ2-3	TRBV6-1	.	TGTGCCAGCGGGACTAGCGGGAGATTAGGAGATACGCAGTATTTT	CASGTSGRLGDTQYF
.	TRBJ2-1	TRBV6-1	few	TGTGCCAGCAGCGAAATCGGCAATGAGCAGTTCTTC	CASSEIGNEQFF
.	TRBJ1-2	TRBV30	.	TGTGCCTGGAGTGTACTGGGCGATGGCTACACCTTC	CAWSVLGDGYTF
TRBD2	TRBJ2-1	TRBV7-2	few	TGTGCCAGCAGCTGGACTAGCGGGGGAGGAAATGAGCAGTTCTTC	CASSWTSGGGNEQFF
.	TRBJ1-1	TRBV11-2	.	TGTGCCAGCAGCTTAATGGCCCCGATGAACACTGAAGCTTTCTTT	CASSLMAPMNTEAFF
.	TRBJ2-7	TRBV2	.	TGTGCCAGCAGCCCTGCGGGGTCAACCTACGAGCAGTACTTC	CASSPAGSTYEQYF
TRBD2	TRBJ2-1	TRBV19	few	TGTGCCAGTAACTATGGCGGGGGGATTTACAATGAGCAGTTCTTC	CASNYGGGIYNEQFF
.	TRBJ1-3	TRBV6-4	few	TGTGCCAGCAGTGGGACAAAACAGGGAAACTCTGGAAACACCATATATTTT	CASSGTKQGNSGNTIYF
TRBD1	TRBJ2-7	TRBV4-1	.	TGCGCCAGCAGCCTCGACCACGGGGACAGGGGGTCCTACGAGCAGTACTTC	CASSLDHGDRGSYEQYF
TRBD1	TRBJ1-5	TRBV19	few	TGTGCCAGTAGCGGACAGGGAGTGGGTCAGCCCCAGCATTTT	CASSGQGVGQPQHF
TRBD2	TRBJ2-3	TRBV7-2	.	TGTGCCAGCAGCGCCTCGGGGGGGGTCACAGATACGCAGTATTTT	CASSASGGVTDTQYF
.	TRBJ2-1	TRBV25-1	.	TGTGCCAGCAGTGAAGGGGGCATCGATGAGCAGTTCTTC	CASSEGGIDEQFF
.	TRBJ1-2	TRBV20-1	.	TGCAGTGCTTCAGGGGATTGGGGCTACACCTTC	CSASGDWGYTF
TRBD2	TRBJ2-3	TRBV19	.	TGTGCCAGTCTGCCAGCGGGGAGCACAGATACGCAGTATTTT	CASLPAGSTDTQYF
.	TRBJ1-3	TRBV5-1	.	TGCGCCAGCAGCTTGGGTTCCGGCGGGACGGTGAACTCTGGAAACACCATATATTTT	CASSLGSGGTVNSGNTIYF
.	TRBJ1-4	TRBV4-1	few	TGCGCCAGCAGCCACCCTATTAGGGGCATTAATGAAAAACTGTTTTTT	CASSHPIRGINEKLFF
.	TRBJ2-1	TRBV6-5	.	TGTGCCAGCGGGGGGGGGCCGTCCTACAATGAGCAGTTCTTC	CASGGGPSYNEQFF
TRBD2	TRBJ2-3	TRBV10-3	.	TGTGCCATTAGCGGGAGTGAGGGAGATACGCAGTATTTT	CAISGSEGDTQYF
.	TRBJ2-4	TRBV4-3	.	TGCGCCAGCAGCCAAGTTGTTGGGGGGTCCAAAAACATTCAGTACTTC	CASSQVVGGSKNIQYF
.	TRBJ2-3	TRBV7-2	few	TGTGCCAGCAGCTCTAGAGTTGACTATACGCAGTATTTT	CASSSRVDYTQYF
.	TRBJ2-2	TRBV20-1	.	TGCAGTGCTATCAGGGGAGGGGAGCTGTTTTTT	CSAIRGGELFF
TRBD2	TRBJ2-1	TRBV4-1	few	TGCGCCAGCAGCCAAGGGGGAGGGAAGACCTACAATGAGCAGTTCTTC	CASSQGGGKTYNEQFF
.	TRBJ1-2	TRBV5-1	.	TGCGCCAGCAGCTCCTGGACATTAAATGGCTACACCTTC	CASSSWTLNGYTF
TRBD2	TRBJ2-3	TRBV6-5	.	TGTGCCAGCAGGCCGGGACTAGTGGGGAATACGCAGTATTTT	CASRPGLVGNTQYF
TRBD2	TRBJ2-7	TRBV9	few	TGTGCCAGCGGTCAAGGCGGGGGGGGCCTGCTCGAGCAGTACTTC	CASGQGGGGLLEQYF
TRBD1	TRBJ2-4	TRBV19	few	TGTGCCAGTAGTATGAGGACAGGGGCCACCCAGGTGGTTCAGTACTTC	CASSMRTGATQVVQYF
TRBD1	TRBJ1-1	TRBV7-9	.	TGTGCCAGCAGCTTAGGGGGGTCAGGGGGACTGAACACTGAAGCTTTCTTT	CASSLGGSGGLNTEAFF
TRBD2	TRBJ2-5	TRBV7-2	.	TGTGCCAGCAGACCTAGCGGGGGACACCAAGAGACCCAGTACTTC	CASRPSGGHQETQYF
TRBD1	TRBJ2-7	TRBV15	.	TGTGCCACCAGCAGAGACCGGGACAGGGCTTACGAGCAGTACTTC	CATSRDRDRAYEQYF
.	TRBJ1-3	TRBV2	.	TGTGCCACACAGGGAGTCGCTGGAAACACCATATATTTT	CATQGVAGNTIYF
TRBD2	TRBJ2-7	TRBV5-1	few	TGCGCCAGCAGCTCGGCCAGCACTAGCGGTTTCTCCTACGAGCAGTACTTC	CASSSASTSGFSYEQYF
TRBD2	TRBJ2-3	TRBV7-2	few	TGTGCCAGCAGCTTAGGGGGCGGGAGGGCCCCAGATACGCAGTATTTT	CASSLGGGRAPDTQYF
TRBD2	TRBJ2-3	TRBV7-9	few	TGTGCCAGCAGCCCTCGGGGGGGCACTACAGATACGCAGTATTTT	CASSPRGGTTDTQYF
TRBD2	TRBJ2-1	TRBV18	once	TGTGCCAGCTCACCCCTCTGGAGCGGGGGATCTACCTACAATGAGCAGTTCTTC	CASSPLWSGGSTYNEQFF
.	TRBJ1-2	TRBV7-2	few	TGTGCCAGCAGCCCAGCAGGGTATGGCTACACCTTC	CASSPAGYGYTF
TRBD1	TRBJ2-5	TRBV5-6	.	TGTGCCAGCAGCTTGTCGGGCCAGGGGGAAGAGACCCAGTACTTC	CASSLSGQGEETQYF
TRBD1	TRBJ1-4	TRBV30	.	TGTGCCTGGAGTGAGAAACAGGGGGCAAACGGTGAAAAACTGTTTTTT	CAWSEKQGANGEKLFF
TRBD2	TRBJ2-1	TRBV5-1	few	TGCGCCAGCAGCCCGGGGCTAGCGGGAGGCCATGAGCAGTTCTTC	CASSPGLAGGHEQFF